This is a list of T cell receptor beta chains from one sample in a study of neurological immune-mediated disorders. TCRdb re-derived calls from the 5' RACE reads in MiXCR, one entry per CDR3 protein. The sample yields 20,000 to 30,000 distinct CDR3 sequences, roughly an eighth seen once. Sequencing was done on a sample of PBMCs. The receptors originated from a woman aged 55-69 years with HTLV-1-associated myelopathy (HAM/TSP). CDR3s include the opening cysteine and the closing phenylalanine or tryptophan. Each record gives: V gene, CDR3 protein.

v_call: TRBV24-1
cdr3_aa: CATSPRQTNQPQHF

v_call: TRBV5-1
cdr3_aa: CASSLGGASKNIQYF

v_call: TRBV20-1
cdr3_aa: CSARVLGQGGNQPQHF

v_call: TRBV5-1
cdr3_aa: CASSLGREGRETQYF

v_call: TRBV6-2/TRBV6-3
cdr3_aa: CASSYSRHLNTEAFF

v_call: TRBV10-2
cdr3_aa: CASSLGRTWSNQPQHF

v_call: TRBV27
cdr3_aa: CASSPLDRANGYTF

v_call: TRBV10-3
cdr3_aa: CAISERVLAGGQSYEQYF

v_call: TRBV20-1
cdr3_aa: CSAREETGGSKSGNTIYF

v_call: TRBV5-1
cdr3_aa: CASSLTGSSYEQYF

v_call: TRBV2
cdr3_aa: CASSVGRNTGELFF

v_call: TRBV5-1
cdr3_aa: CASKKGDRGRGTDTQYF

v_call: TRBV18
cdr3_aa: CASSSDMNTEAFF

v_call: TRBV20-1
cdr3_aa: CSVRDSMGGTEAFF

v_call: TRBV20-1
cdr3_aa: CSSQGTNTEAFF

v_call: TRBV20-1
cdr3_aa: CSAEPASGRTDTQYF

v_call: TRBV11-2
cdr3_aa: CASSPDINIQYF

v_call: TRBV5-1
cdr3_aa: CASSLEVGGGGYGYTF

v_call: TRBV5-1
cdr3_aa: CASSLAGYRGAEETQYF

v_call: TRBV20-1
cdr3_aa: CSAPGVPSDTQYF

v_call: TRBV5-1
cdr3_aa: CASSGEGRETQYF

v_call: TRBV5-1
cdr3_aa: CASSSGLAGEVTGELFF

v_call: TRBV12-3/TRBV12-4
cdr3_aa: CASSLEDTGTYEQYF

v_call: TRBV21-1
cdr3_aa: CASSKQGAMNTEAFF

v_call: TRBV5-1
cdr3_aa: CASSLAAGGGYNEQFF

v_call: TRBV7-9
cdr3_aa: CASSLVGGRAGYTF

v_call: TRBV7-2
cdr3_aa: CASSSRDRVGNTEAFF

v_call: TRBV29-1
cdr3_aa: CSSRTSVMSTDTQYF

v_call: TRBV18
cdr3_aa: CASSHQGNAEAFF

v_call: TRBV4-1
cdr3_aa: CASSERGVGATEAFF

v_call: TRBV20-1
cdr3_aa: CSARPRQGPGEQYF

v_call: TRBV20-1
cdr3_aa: CSARESGRGFRGNQPQHF

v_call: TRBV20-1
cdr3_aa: CSAIPGPNYGYTF

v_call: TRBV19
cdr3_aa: CASSIDHGQQNEQFF

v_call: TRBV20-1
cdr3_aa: CSARRGDSYVETQYF

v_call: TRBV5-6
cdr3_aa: CASSRRGPNTEAFF

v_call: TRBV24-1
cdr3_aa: CATSDLPGQGSSGANVLTF

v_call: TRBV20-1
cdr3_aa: CSARDLDRAGNQPQHF

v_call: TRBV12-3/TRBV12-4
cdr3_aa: CASSLAGAEGPGNTIYF

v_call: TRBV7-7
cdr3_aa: CASSRTASGLSTDTQYF

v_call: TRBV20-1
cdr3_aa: CSALNRIGEKLFF

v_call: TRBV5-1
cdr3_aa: CASSFGDILAKNIQYF

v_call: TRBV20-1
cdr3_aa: CSASGTGGHSPLHF

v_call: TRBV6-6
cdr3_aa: CASSYSDGDGYTF

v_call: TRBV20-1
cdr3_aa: CSGSRSYEQYF

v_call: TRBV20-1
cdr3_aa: CSASLRPASEAFF

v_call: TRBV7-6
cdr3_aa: CASSRTSGATGELFF

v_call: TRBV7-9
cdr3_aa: CASSSGTGVGTQYF

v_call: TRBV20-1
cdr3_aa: CSARRTSRGGIYEQYF

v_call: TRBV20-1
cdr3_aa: CSARVGWEPGNTIYF

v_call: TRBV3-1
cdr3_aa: CASSQGLDRRSGNTIYF

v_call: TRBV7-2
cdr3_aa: CASSSLLGPNTEAFF